This T cell receptor (beta chain) was recorded in a study of cytomegalovirus exposure and HLA in healthy donors. Across the whole study: A data release that came early held roughly 80 million unique TCRs from HLA-typed donors. Study-level results: HLA allele associations emerged for fewer than 20,000 TCR beta sequences in a later analysis, at 0.05 false discovery rate. A later analysis reportedly found fewer N-insertions in an Asian-associated ancestry cluster than the roughly 680-donor mean. Productive status was seen about 87% or about 30% of the time for most TCR beta V segments in an earlier analysis.

As regards this clone: What it binds is not known.

Germline V CDR1 and CDR2: MGHDK, SYGVNS. V lost 5 bases and J lost 7; bases outside the gene matches: 8. The length of the CDR3 is 15 residues. 60 Vbeta and 13 Jbeta primers were used in PCR. Measured with immunoSEQ multiplex PCR; TCRdb has only the in-frame clones, and not every one. The data hold 150,000 to 200,000 clones, with under 90% observed a single time. This chain uses TRBV25-1 with TRBJ1-4; 9 bases match TRBD1. Sample: PBMCs. The sequence was collected from a man between 18 and 29 years old in good health and CMV-seronegative. The CDR3 coding sequence is TGTGCCAGCAGTACAGGGGGCGGCAGAAGTGAAAAACTGTTTTTT. It yields the protein CASSTGGGRSEKLFF.